These T cell receptor beta chains were read from a single sample in a study of human T cells and chemical hapten exposure. TCRdb fed the RACE reads into MiXCR, producing one record per CDR3 protein. The sample has 80,000 to 95,000 distinct CDR3 sequences; roughly a tenth are singletons. The sample was whole blood, taken in connection with sensitization to the hapten diphenylcyclopropenone (DPC). These receptors were taken from a woman between 40 and 55 years old with alopecia areata. Some clones in this sample may be carry-over from other donors' samples. Each CDR3 is given with its conserved first and last residue. D genes are given only for firm matches. Clone size is given for some rows only: seen once, a few or many times, or a class if the clone is expanded.

clone size: many; J gene: TRBJ2-7; D gene: NA; V gene: TRBV12-3/TRBV12-4; CDR3 protein: CASSLSSSHGEQYF; CDR3 DNA: TGTGCCAGCAGTTTGTCAAGTTCCCACGGGGAGCAGTACTTC
clone size: many; J gene: TRBJ1-2; D gene: NA; V gene: TRBV6-4; CDR3 protein: CASRNRSSNYGYTF; CDR3 DNA: TGTGCCAGCAGGAACCGCTCGTCTAACTATGGCTACACCTTC
clone size: NA; J gene: TRBJ2-1; D gene: TRBD2; V gene: TRBV2; CDR3 protein: CASVGGSNEQFF; CDR3 DNA: TGTGCCAGCGTGGGGGGGTCCAATGAGCAGTTCTTC
clone size: NA; J gene: TRBJ2-2; D gene: NA; V gene: TRBV24-1; CDR3 protein: CATSTGVTGELFF; CDR3 DNA: TGTGCCACGTCGACCGGAGTCACCGGGGAGCTGTTTTTT
clone size: few; J gene: TRBJ1-4; D gene: NA; V gene: TRBV4-3; CDR3 protein: CASSQRGVPTNEKLFF; CDR3 DNA: TGCGCCAGCAGCCAGAGGGGCGTACCGACTAATGAAAAACTGTTTTTT
clone size: few; J gene: TRBJ2-5; D gene: NA; V gene: TRBV5-1; CDR3 protein: CASGRSGGEETQYF; CDR3 DNA: TGCGCCAGCGGCAGGTCTGGGGGCGAAGAGACCCAGTACTTC
clone size: NA; J gene: TRBJ2-3; D gene: TRBD1; V gene: TRBV2; CDR3 protein: CASRGGSTDTQYF; CDR3 DNA: TGTGCCAGCAGAGGGGGCAGCACAGATACGCAGTATTTT
clone size: NA; J gene: TRBJ1-4; D gene: NA; V gene: TRBV9; CDR3 protein: CASSDSMGANEKLFF; CDR3 DNA: TGTGCCAGCAGCGATTCAATGGGGGCGAATGAAAAACTGTTTTTT
clone size: many; J gene: TRBJ2-1; D gene: NA; V gene: TRBV24-1; CDR3 protein: CATEPAYGDRLFF; CDR3 DNA: TGTGCCACCGAACCAGCCTACGGGGATCGTCTGTTCTTC
clone size: many; J gene: TRBJ1-1; D gene: NA; V gene: TRBV18; CDR3 protein: CASSPPGVIRFGEAFF; CDR3 DNA: TGTGCCAGCTCACCACCCGGGGTTATCCGGTTCGGAGAAGCTTTCTTT
clone size: many; J gene: TRBJ1-2; D gene: NA; V gene: TRBV4-2; CDR3 protein: CASSQGTDRRPFGYTF; CDR3 DNA: TGTGCCAGCAGCCAAGGCACTGACAGGAGGCCCTTTGGCTACACCTTC
clone size: many; J gene: TRBJ2-1; D gene: NA; V gene: TRBV9; CDR3 protein: CASSVRVGPGEQFF; CDR3 DNA: TGTGCCAGCAGCGTTCGGGTAGGGCCTGGCGAGCAGTTCTTC
clone size: few; J gene: TRBJ1-1; D gene: NA; V gene: TRBV20-1; CDR3 protein: CSAITGKNTEAFF; CDR3 DNA: TGCAGTGCTATTACAGGGAAGAACACTGAAGCTTTCTTT
clone size: many; J gene: TRBJ1-5; D gene: NA; V gene: TRBV12-3/TRBV12-4; CDR3 protein: CASAPRSNQPQHF; CDR3 DNA: TGTGCCAGCGCCCCGCGGAGCAATCAGCCCCAGCATTTT
clone size: NA; J gene: TRBJ2-5; D gene: NA; V gene: TRBV4-1; CDR3 protein: CASSQEGLLRGQETQYF; CDR3 DNA: TGCGCCAGCAGCCAAGAAGGATTGCTCCGAGGGCAAGAGACCCAGTACTTC
clone size: many; J gene: TRBJ2-2; D gene: TRBD2; V gene: TRBV7-2; CDR3 protein: CASSRGGSLRNTGELFF; CDR3 DNA: TGTGCCAGCAGCCGCGGGGGGTCTCTTAGGAACACCGGGGAGCTGTTTTTT
clone size: few; J gene: TRBJ2-7; D gene: NA; V gene: TRBV28; CDR3 protein: CASSYRDILPYEQYF; CDR3 DNA: TGTGCCAGCAGCTACCGGGACATTCTTCCCTACGAGCAGTACTTC
clone size: many; J gene: TRBJ2-4; D gene: TRBD2; V gene: TRBV7-8; CDR3 protein: CASSLDPAGDQNIQYF; CDR3 DNA: TGTGCCAGCAGCTTAGATCCAGCGGGGGACCAAAACATTCAGTACTTC
clone size: many; J gene: TRBJ2-1; D gene: NA; V gene: TRBV28; CDR3 protein: CASRDTSGAGVEGFF; CDR3 DNA: TGTGCCAGCAGAGACACCTCCGGGGCAGGGGTTGAGGGGTTCTTC
clone size: few; J gene: TRBJ1-3; D gene: NA; V gene: TRBV9; CDR3 protein: CASSPARNTIYF; CDR3 DNA: TGTGCCAGCAGCCCGGCAAGAAACACCATATATTTT
clone size: NA; J gene: TRBJ2-7; D gene: NA; V gene: TRBV5-1; CDR3 protein: CASSFTIPRVGEQYF; CDR3 DNA: TGCGCCAGCAGCTTTACTATTCCAAGGGTGGGAGAGCAGTACTTC
clone size: few; J gene: TRBJ1-2; D gene: NA; V gene: TRBV6-2/TRBV6-3; CDR3 protein: CASSYADRLGGYTF; CDR3 DNA: TGTGCCAGCAGTTACGCCGACAGGTTGGGGGGCTACACCTTC
clone size: many; J gene: TRBJ1-6; D gene: NA; V gene: TRBV7-2; CDR3 protein: CASSLVGGGNSPLHF; CDR3 DNA: TGTGCCAGCAGCCTCGTTGGAGGGGGGAATTCACCCCTCCACTTT
clone size: NA; J gene: TRBJ1-5; D gene: NA; V gene: TRBV27; CDR3 protein: CASSRTGAPGGRGNQPQHF; CDR3 DNA: TGTGCCAGCAGTCGAACCGGGGCCCCGGGGGGCAGGGGCAATCAGCCCCAGCATTTT
clone size: NA; J gene: TRBJ1-1; D gene: NA; V gene: TRBV6-5; CDR3 protein: CASSYGGGVAFF; CDR3 DNA: TGTGCCAGCAGTTACGGGGGTGGTGTGGCTTTCTTT
clone size: few; J gene: TRBJ1-6; D gene: NA; V gene: TRBV5-8; CDR3 protein: CASSSRTTDNSPLHF; CDR3 DNA: TGTGCCAGCAGCTCTCGGACAACCGATAATTCACCCCTCCACTTT
clone size: many; J gene: TRBJ1-2; D gene: TRBD1; V gene: TRBV18; CDR3 protein: CASSTDRGTNYGYTF; CDR3 DNA: TGTGCCAGCTCCACGGACAGGGGTACGAACTATGGCTACACCTTC
clone size: many; J gene: TRBJ1-1; D gene: NA; V gene: TRBV6-5; CDR3 protein: CASSYGWGMNTEAFF; CDR3 DNA: TGTGCCAGCAGTTACGGGTGGGGGATGAACACTGAAGCTTTCTTT
clone size: NA; J gene: TRBJ1-2; D gene: TRBD1; V gene: TRBV29-1; CDR3 protein: CSGLTGTEDYGYTF; CDR3 DNA: TGCAGCGGACTGACAGGGACTGAAGACTATGGCTACACCTTC
clone size: NA; J gene: TRBJ2-1; D gene: NA; V gene: TRBV20-1; CDR3 protein: CSARGPRVTFVGEQFF; CDR3 DNA: TGCAGTGCTAGAGGCCCCAGGGTGACCTTCGTGGGTGAGCAGTTCTTC
clone size: many; J gene: TRBJ2-7; D gene: NA; V gene: TRBV6-6; CDR3 protein: CASSPWYEQYF; CDR3 DNA: TGTGCCAGCAGTCCTTGGTACGAGCAGTACTTC
clone size: few; J gene: TRBJ2-2; D gene: NA; V gene: TRBV29-1; CDR3 protein: CSGSAGAGINTGELFF; CDR3 DNA: TGCAGCGGGTCCGCCGGGGCGGGGATAAACACCGGGGAGCTGTTTTTT
clone size: many; J gene: TRBJ1-5; D gene: NA; V gene: TRBV2; CDR3 protein: CASRGAVSNQPQHF; CDR3 DNA: TGTGCCAGCAGGGGGGCCGTTAGCAATCAGCCCCAGCATTTT
clone size: NA; J gene: TRBJ1-3; D gene: TRBD1; V gene: TRBV2; CDR3 protein: CASSAPPGQGTGNTIYF; CDR3 DNA: TGTGCCAGCAGTGCCCCACCGGGACAGGGGACAGGAAACACCATATATTTT
clone size: NA; J gene: TRBJ1-4; D gene: NA; V gene: TRBV7-9; CDR3 protein: CASSLVPGATNEKLFF; CDR3 DNA: TGTGCCAGCAGCTTAGTGCCGGGAGCAACTAATGAAAAACTGTTTTTT
clone size: few; J gene: TRBJ2-2; D gene: NA; V gene: TRBV9; CDR3 protein: CASSVRGDSNTGELFF; CDR3 DNA: TGTGCCAGCAGCGTCAGGGGGGATTCGAACACCGGGGAGCTGTTTTTT
clone size: NA; J gene: TRBJ2-5; D gene: NA; V gene: TRBV7-9; CDR3 protein: CASSLGTVQETQYF; CDR3 DNA: TGTGCCAGTTCCTTGGGGACGGTTCAAGAGACCCAGTACTTC
clone size: many; J gene: TRBJ1-2; D gene: NA; V gene: TRBV4-2; CDR3 protein: CASSQGSGSYGYTF; CDR3 DNA: TGTGCCAGCAGCCAAGGGTCAGGGTCCTATGGCTACACCTTC
clone size: many; J gene: TRBJ2-4; D gene: NA; V gene: TRBV29-1; CDR3 protein: CSVSLGLAKNIQYF; CDR3 DNA: TGCAGCGTTTCCCTTGGCCTAGCCAAAAACATTCAGTACTTC
clone size: few; J gene: TRBJ2-7; D gene: NA; V gene: TRBV28; CDR3 protein: CASSPGSVGKYEQYF; CDR3 DNA: TGTGCCAGCAGTCCGGGGTCCGTGGGGAAATACGAGCAGTACTTC
clone size: once; J gene: TRBJ1-1; D gene: NA; V gene: TRBV14; CDR3 protein: CASSPQLNTEAFF; CDR3 DNA: TGTGCCAGCAGCCCGCAATTGAACACTGAAGCTTTCTTT
clone size: NA; J gene: TRBJ2-1; D gene: NA; V gene: TRBV6-1; CDR3 protein: CASSQPVNEQFF; CDR3 DNA: TGTGCCAGCAGCCAACCCGTCAATGAGCAGTTCTTC
clone size: many; J gene: TRBJ1-5; D gene: NA; V gene: TRBV6-2/TRBV6-3; CDR3 protein: CASRKQASNQPQHF; CDR3 DNA: TGTGCCAGCAGGAAACAGGCTAGCAATCAGCCCCAGCATTTT
clone size: NA; J gene: TRBJ2-1; D gene: NA; V gene: TRBV3-2; CDR3 protein: CASSPLAGLAGGRSYNEQFF; CDR3 DNA: TGTGCCAGCAGCCCTCTAGCCGGACTAGCGGGGGGGCGCTCCTACAATGAGCAGTTCTTC
clone size: NA; J gene: TRBJ1-1; D gene: TRBD1; V gene: TRBV7-8; CDR3 protein: CASSIRTGRNTEAFF; CDR3 DNA: TGTGCCAGCAGCATCCGGACAGGCCGAAACACTGAAGCTTTCTTT
clone size: many; J gene: TRBJ2-2; D gene: TRBD2; V gene: TRBV3-1; CDR3 protein: CASSLRTSGETGELFF; CDR3 DNA: TGTGCCAGCAGCCTCAGGACTAGCGGGGAGACCGGGGAGCTGTTTTTT
clone size: NA; J gene: TRBJ1-2; D gene: NA; V gene: TRBV20-1; CDR3 protein: CSADGAGGTRNYGYTF; CDR3 DNA: TGCAGTGCTGATGGGGCAGGAGGTACACGTAACTATGGCTACACCTTC
clone size: NA; J gene: TRBJ2-1; D gene: TRBD1; V gene: TRBV7-2; CDR3 protein: CASSSPGQGLNEQFF; CDR3 DNA: TGTGCCAGCAGCTCGCCGGGACAGGGGTTGAATGAGCAGTTCTTC
clone size: NA; J gene: TRBJ1-6; D gene: NA; V gene: TRBV6-1; CDR3 protein: CASSTEPSYRILNSPLHF; CDR3 DNA: TGTGCCAGCAGTACTGAACCTTCCTACAGGATCCTTAATTCACCCCTCCACTTT
clone size: many; J gene: TRBJ1-5; D gene: NA; V gene: TRBV7-9; CDR3 protein: CASSLGGVNQPQHF; CDR3 DNA: TGTGCCAGCAGCTTAGGAGGGGTCAATCAGCCCCAGCATTTT
clone size: few; J gene: TRBJ1-6; D gene: NA; V gene: TRBV14; CDR3 protein: CASRLGGWPDSPLHF; CDR3 DNA: TGTGCCAGCAGGTTAGGGGGGTGGCCGGATTCACCCCTCCACTTT
clone size: many; J gene: TRBJ1-3; D gene: NA; V gene: TRBV7-9; CDR3 protein: CASSLETQGNTIYF; CDR3 DNA: TGTGCCAGCAGCTTAGAGACACAAGGAAACACCATATATTTT
clone size: NA; J gene: TRBJ2-7; D gene: TRBD2; V gene: TRBV11-2; CDR3 protein: CASSSGRGFYGDEQYF; CDR3 DNA: TGTGCCAGCAGCTCCGGGAGGGGCTTCTACGGTGACGAGCAGTACTTC
clone size: many; J gene: TRBJ2-1; D gene: NA; V gene: TRBV11-3; CDR3 protein: CASSFGGQHPSDEQFF; CDR3 DNA: TGTGCCAGCAGCTTCGGGGGACAGCATCCTAGCGATGAGCAGTTCTTC
clone size: many; J gene: TRBJ2-3; D gene: NA; V gene: TRBV28; CDR3 protein: CASSLRGGGRRTDTQYF; CDR3 DNA: TGTGCCAGCAGTTTACGAGGAGGAGGAAGACGCACAGATACGCAGTATTTT
clone size: NA; J gene: TRBJ1-2; D gene: NA; V gene: TRBV20-1; CDR3 protein: CSARVTTGGYTF; CDR3 DNA: TGCAGTGCTAGAGTTACAACGGGAGGCTACACCTTC
clone size: NA; J gene: TRBJ1-1; D gene: TRBD1; V gene: TRBV5-4; CDR3 protein: CASSYRKGAPQVLNTEAFF; CDR3 DNA: TGTGCCAGCAGCTATCGTAAGGGGGCCCCCCAGGTCTTGAACACTGAAGCTTTCTTT
clone size: many; J gene: TRBJ1-2; D gene: TRBD1; V gene: TRBV27; CDR3 protein: CASSSGGGYGYTF; CDR3 DNA: TGTGCCAGCAGTTCAGGGGGAGGTTATGGCTACACCTTC
clone size: NA; J gene: TRBJ2-1; D gene: NA; V gene: TRBV10-1; CDR3 protein: CASSLGFSYNEQFF; CDR3 DNA: TGCGCCAGTTCCTTGGGGTTCTCCTACAATGAGCAGTTCTTC
clone size: many; J gene: TRBJ2-3; D gene: NA; V gene: TRBV20-1; CDR3 protein: CSAQHWDTQYF; CDR3 DNA: TGCAGTGCCCAACATTGGGATACGCAGTATTTT